What follows are 18 T cell receptor beta chains derived from one specimen sequenced in a study of blood T cell repertoires in COVID-19. Method: immunoSEQ multiplex PCR; TCRdb's copy keeps in-frame clones and lacks some. The sample lists approximately 70,000 clones; 75% to 90% were seen once. Sequenced input: peripheral blood. The receptors originated from a woman of 80 years or more with active COVID-19.

V gene TRBV7-2 combines with J gene TRBJ2-2; TRBD2 agrees at 10 bases. The germline CDR1 and CDR2 sequences are SGHTA and FQGNSA. The CDR3 extends over 18 amino acids. The trim removed 4 bases at V and 4 bases at J, leaving 12 bases unmatched. This chain's CDR3 is CASSSNTVAGGPTGELFF. DNA of the CDR3: TGTGCCAGCAGCTCAAATACGGTAGCGGGAGGTCCCACCGGGGAGCTGTTTTTT.

The CDR3 region is CASNGGGPTYEQYF. The CDR3 DNA is TGTGCCAGCAACGGGGGAGGGCCCACCTACGAGCAGTACTTC. The chain recombines TRBV9 with TRBJ2-7; 7 nucleotides align to TRBD2. CDR1 and CDR2 from the germline V gene are SGDLS and YYNGEE. This CDR3 has 14 amino acids. Trimming took 6 bases from V and 2 from J; bases not matched to a gene: 8.

A few counts support this clone. The chain carries TRBV5-1 and TRBJ2-7; 13 bases line up with TRBD2. This CDR3 contains 15 residues. J lost 6 bases, V lost 2 bases, and 5 bases had no gene match. Germline values: CDR1 SGHRS, CDR2 YFSETQ. CDR3 sequence: CASSFRGLAGAEQYF. CDR3 nucleotides: TGCGCCAGCAGCTTCCGAGGACTAGCGGGAGCCGAGCAGTACTTC.

The chain uses TRBV10-3 and TRBJ2-5; D call uncertain. The ends were cut back, 2 bases at V and 1 base at J, with 5 bases in the middle. The CDR3 contains 13 residues. Germline-derived CDR1 and CDR2 are ENHRY and SYGVKD. This CDR3 is CAISEGSQETQYF. The CDR3 nucleotides read TGTGCCATCAGTGAGGGCAGCCAAGAGACCCAGTACTTC.

This chain links TRBV2 with TRBJ2-7, with D hard to call. CDR1 and CDR2 (germline): SNHLY, FYNNEI. This CDR3 spans 11 amino acids. The V end was cut by 6 bases, the J end by 3 bases, with 6 bases between. The CDR3 sequence is CASSPNYEQYF. CDR3 DNA: TGTGCCAGCAGCCCAAACTACGAGCAGTACTTC. The full variable domain, in which reference TRBV2 and TRBJ2-7 provide the parts outside the CDR3, is EPEVTQTPSHQVTQMGQEVILRCVPISNHLYFYWYRQILGQKVEFLVSFYNNEISEKSEIFDDQFSVERPDGSNFTLKIRSTKLEDSAMYFCASSPNYEQYFGPGTRLTVT.

J is TRBJ2-1 and V is TRBV28; possible D gene TRBD2, 5 bases. CDR1 MDHEN and CDR2 SYDVKM come from the germline V gene. The CDR3 totals 12 residues. V was trimmed by 4 bases and J by 9 bases, leaving 10 bases between them. In nucleotides, the CDR3 is TGTGCCAGCAGTTCACTAGACCGTGAGCAGTTCTTC. This codes for CASSSLDREQFF.

The CDR3 DNA follows: TGTGCCAGCAGGCGAGCGGGGTATTACGAGCAGTACTTC. Its protein is CASRRAGYYEQYF. The chain couples TRBV28 to TRBJ2-7; 7 bases map to TRBD2. CDR3 length: 13 residues. Germline CDR1 and CDR2: MDHEN and SYDVKM. Trimming removed 6 bases from V and 4 bases from J; junction bases left unmatched: 6.

The chain couples TRBV7-2 to TRBJ1-1; 9 bases agree with TRBD1. Germline V gives CDR1 SGHTA, CDR2 FQGNSA. The V and J ends lost 3 bases and 4 bases, in that order; junction bases with no gene match: 6. The CDR3 has 15 amino acids. CDR3 loop: CASSFGQGRITEAFF. The CDR3, as DNA: TGTGCCAGCAGCTTCGGACAGGGGCGAATCACTGAAGCTTTCTTT.

CDR3 loop: CASSQVRGGNPSGNTIYF. CDR3 nucleotide sequence: TGTGCCAGCAGCCAAGTCAGAGGGGGCAACCCCTCTGGAAACACCATATATTTT. This chain joins TRBV3-1 (or the pseudogene TRBV3-2) and TRBJ1-3; 7 bases are shared with TRBD1. The CDR3 totals 18 residues. V lost 1 base, J lost 0 bases, and 9 bases stayed unmatched. Germline CDR1 reads LGHDT; CDR2 reads YNNKEL (reference sequence).

This rearrangement joins TRBV7-3 to TRBJ2-7, with 8 positions matching TRBD1. V was pared by 1 base and J by 3 bases, with 5 bases of the junction left unmatched. The CDR3 extends over 15 amino acids. Germline V gene lookup returns CDR1 SGHTA and CDR2 FQGTGA. Here the CDR3 reads CASSLMGTGGYEQYF. The CDR3 region has the DNA TGTGCCAGCAGCTTAATGGGAACAGGGGGCTACGAGCAGTACTTC.

CDR3 sequence reads: CASSIKQGKGYTF. CDR3 nucleotides: TGTGCCAGTAGTATAAAACAGGGGAAGGGCTACACCTTC. The chain joins TRBV19 to TRBJ1-2; TRBD1 matches at 7 bases. Trimming took 2 bases from V and 8 from J; bases not matched to a gene: 5. The CDR3 is made up of 13 amino acids. Germline lookup yields CDR1 LNHDA and CDR2 SQIVND (reference sequence).

The chain employs TRBV5-6 and TRBJ2-7; 8 nucleotides agree with TRBD1. J gave up 0 bases and V 0 bases, and 2 bases lay outside the gene matches. Per the germline V gene, CDR1 is SGHDT and CDR2 is YYEEEE. The CDR3 contains 15 residues. CDR3 sequence reads: CASSLGQGRSYEQYF. The CDR3 DNA reads TGTGCCAGCAGCTTGGGACAGGGGCGCTCCTACGAGCAGTACTTC.

J is TRBJ2-7 and V is TRBV5-5; 9 nucleotides line up with TRBD2. The CDR3 length is 13 residues. The germline V gene has CDR1 SGHKS and CDR2 YYEKEE (reference sequence). V shed 4 bases, J shed 6 bases, and the junction held 5 bases outside the gene matches. CDR3 sequence (DNA): TGTGCCAGCAGCCTGGGGACTAGCTCCGAGCAGTACTTC. Translated: CASSLGTSSEQYF.

The chain is built from TRBV7-9 and TRBJ2-3; 8 positions agree with TRBD2. The CDR3 has 16 residues. From germline, CDR1 is SEHNR and CDR2 FQNEAQ (reference sequence). Trimming took 1 base from V and 2 from J; bases not matched to a gene: 5. The CDR3 loop is CASSLDSGEFTDTQYF. CDR3 DNA sequence: TGTGCCAGCAGCTTAGATAGCGGGGAATTCACAGATACGCAGTATTTT.

The chain has TRBV19 and TRBJ2-1; TRBD2 matches at 12 bases. The junction had 4 bases not matched to a gene; V was cut back by 3 bases and J by 10 bases. The CDR3 length is 14 residues. Looked up from germline, CDR1 is LNHDA and CDR2 is SQIVND (reference sequence). The CDR3 nucleotides are TGTGCCAGTAGTATCGGACTAGCGGGAAACGAGCAGTTCTTC. This gives the protein CASSIGLAGNEQFF.

The chain employs TRBV9 and TRBJ2-1; the match to TRBD1 covers 8 bases. This CDR3 is 15 amino acids long. Germline V CDR1 and CDR2: SGDLS, YYNGEE. Trimming cost V 4 bases and J 7 bases; bases outside gene matches: 10. The CDR3 DNA reads as TGTGCCAGCAGCACAAGGACAGGGCCGAGGAATGAGCAGTTCTTC. Its protein product is CASSTRTGPRNEQFF.

This chain connects TRBV19 to TRBJ2-5; maybe TRBD2 (7 bases). CDR3 length: 11 residues. Trimming cost V 3 bases and J 9 bases, with 8 bases left between them. Per germline, CDR1 LNHDA and CDR2 SQIVND (reference sequence). The CDR3 nucleotides are TGTGCCAGTAGTATCGGGGGGCCCCAGTACTTC. Amino acid sequence: CASSIGGPQYF.

The chain couples TRBV11-3 to TRBJ2-4; 16 positions match TRBD2. V was pared by 5 bases and J by 8 bases, with 9 bases of the junction left unmatched. The CDR3 extends over 17 amino acids. CDR1 is SGHNT, CDR2 YENEEA, per germline. CDR3 bases: TGTGCCAGCAGCGCGGGGACTAGCGGGAGGGCTAACGACATTCAGTACTTC. Residues: CASSAGTSGRANDIQYF.